A single sample is the source of the 32 T cell receptor beta chains below, sequenced in a study of blood T cell repertoires in COVID-19. The protocol was immunoSEQ multiplex PCR, while the TCRdb copy is restricted to in-frame clones and leaves out a portion. The sample holds 130,000 or so clones, around 89% seen once. The specimen sequenced was peripheral blood. These receptors all stem from a man in his sixties with COVID-19, enrolled during active disease.

The chain uses TRBV9 and TRBJ2-7; 7 nucleotides align to TRBD1. The germline CDR1 and CDR2 sequences are SGDLS and YYNGEE. The CDR3 is made up of 14 amino acids. V trimming: 3 bases; J trimming: 0 bases; junction bases outside the gene matches: 3. The CDR3 bases are TGTGCCAGCAGCGAGAGGGACAGCTCCTACGAGCAGTACTTC. Its protein product is CASSERDSSYEQYF. Filled out from reference TRBV9 and TRBJ2-7, the complete variable domain reads DSGVTQTPKHLITATGQRVTLRCSPRSGDLSVYWYQQSLDQGLQFLIQYYNGEERAKGNILERFSAQQFPDLHSELNLSSLELGDSALYFCASSERDSSYEQYFGPGTRLTVT.

The chain joins TRBV27 to TRBJ1-1; D possibly corresponds to TRBD1 (5 bases). V dropped 7 bases and J dropped 0 bases, with 15 bases sitting between them. The CDR3 contains 15 residues. From germline, CDR1 is MNHEY and CDR2 SMNVEV (reference sequence). The CDR3 reads CASIPYGGLNTEAFF. As DNA, the CDR3 is TGTGCCAGCATCCCTTACGGGGGGTTGAACACTGAAGCTTTCTTT.

V usage is TRBV5-8 and J usage is TRBJ2-5; perhaps TRBD1 as D (6 bases). CDR1 SGHTS and CDR2 YDEGEE come from the germline V gene. V lost 1 base to trimming and J lost 4 bases, with 14 bases between them. The CDR3 runs 15 residues. The CDR3 loop reads CASSLWGPKGETQYF. In DNA form, the CDR3 reads TGTGCCAGCAGCTTGTGGGGGCCAAAGGGAGAGACCCAGTACTTC.

The chain has TRBV6-5 and TRBJ2-2, with TRBD1 matching 7 bases. Per germline, CDR1 MNHEY and CDR2 SVGAGI. V was clipped by 6 bases and J by 5 bases; unmatched bases: 3. The CDR3 extends over 13 amino acids. The CDR3 DNA follows: TGTGCCAGCAGCCGACAGGGAACCGGGGAGCTGTTTTTT. Protein: CASSRQGTGELFF.

This CDR3 reads CASSLGLAGGAYNEQFF. In DNA form, the CDR3 reads TGCGCCAGCAGCTTGGGACTAGCGGGGGGCGCATACAATGAGCAGTTCTTC. The V and J genes are TRBV5-1 and TRBJ2-1, with TRBD2 matching over 13 bases. J lost 4 bases, V lost 0 bases, and 4 bases had no gene match. Germline values: CDR1 SGHRS, CDR2 YFSETQ. The CDR3 spans 17 residues.

This clone was seen a handful of times. This chain uses TRBV5-1 with TRBJ1-5, with D uncertain. The length of the CDR3 is 13 residues. Germline V gene sequence: CDR1 SGHRS, CDR2 YFSETQ. The V end was cut by 0 bases, the J end by 5 bases, with 6 bases between. CDR3 nucleotide sequence: TGCGCCAGCAGCTTGGGAGGAGATCAGCCCCAGCATTTT. Translating it yields CASSLGGDQPQHF. The full variable domain, its missing parts supplied by reference TRBV5-1 and TRBJ1-5, is KAGVTQTPRYLIKTRGQQVTLSCSPISGHRSVSWYQQTPGQGLQFLFEYFSETQRNKGNFPGRFSGRQFSNSRSEMNVSTLELGDSALYLCASSLGGDQPQHFGDGTRLSIL.

The count of this clone is one. The gene calls are TRBV10-1 and TRBJ2-3, with a tentative D call TRBD2 (6 bases). V gave up 7 bases and J gave up 2 bases, with 25 bases separating them. Germline V lookup: CDR1 WNHNN, CDR2 SYGVQD (reference sequence). This CDR3 has 18 residues. DNA for the CDR3: TGCGCCAGCAAAGGGGAGGAACCTTGGTATGCGCACACAGATACGCAGTATTTT. Translated, it gives CASKGEEPWYAHTDTQYF.

The V and J genes are TRBV6-5 and TRBJ1-1; possible D gene TRBD1, 5 bases. Germline CDR1 MNHEY, CDR2 SVGAGI. This CDR3 has 15 amino acids. With 6 bases removed from V and 3 bases from J, the gap between germline ends came to 17 bases. The CDR3 spells CASRRLSLGDTEAFF. DNA for the CDR3: TGTGCCAGCAGAAGACTTTCCCTAGGGGACACTGAAGCTTTCTTT.

The chain employs TRBV4-3 and TRBJ1-5; TRBD1 might be the D (6 bases). The CDR3 has 14 amino acids. The V gene's germline CDR1 is LGHNA and CDR2 YSLEER. With 1 base removed from V and 7 bases from J, the gap between germline ends came to 11 bases. The CDR3 DNA reads TGCGCCAGCAGCCAAGTTCTAGGGGGACAGCCCCAGCATTTT. As protein: CASSQVLGGQPQHF.

Written as DNA, the CDR3 is TGTGCCAGCAGCTTGGACGGACTAGCGGGGCAAGAGACCCAGTACTTC. Its protein product is CASSLDGLAGQETQYF. This sequence joins TRBV5-4 and TRBJ2-5; 12 bases fit TRBD2. The V gene end was trimmed by 0 bases and the J gene end by 2 bases; junction bases not matched to a gene: 2. The germline gives CDR1 SGHNT, CDR2 YYREEE (reference sequence). This CDR3 contains 16 residues.

This rearrangement joins TRBV7-2 to TRBJ1-5; D perhaps matches TRBD1 (5 bases). The CDR3 is 14 residues long. Germline V gives CDR1 SGHTA, CDR2 FQGNSA. Trimming took off 4 bases at V and 7 bases at J, with 14 bases between the two ends. This CDR3 reads CASSSHSRQQPQHF. The CDR3 nucleotides are TGTGCCAGCAGCTCTCACAGTCGACAGCAGCCCCAGCATTTT.

This sequence joins TRBV20-1 and TRBJ2-1; 7 bases agree with TRBD1. V was clipped by 3 bases and J by 0 bases; unmatched bases: 2. Per the germline V gene, CDR1 is DFQATT and CDR2 is SNEGSKA (reference sequence). There are 14 residues in the CDR3. The CDR3 loop is CSASGDSSYNEQFF. The CDR3 bases are TGCAGTGCTAGTGGGGACAGCTCCTACAATGAGCAGTTCTTC.

The rearrangement links TRBV6-5 to TRBJ2-7, with D tentatively TRBD1 (6 bases). The CDR3 extends over 13 amino acids. Germline V lookup: CDR1 MNHEY, CDR2 SVGAGI. V was clipped by 3 bases and J by 4 bases, with 10 bases between them. CDR3 nucleotides: TGTGCCAGCAGTTATTCGGACAGATACGAGCAGTACTTC. Protein product: CASSYSDRYEQYF.

The chain employs TRBV12-3 or TRBV12-4 and TRBJ1-2, with 7 bases aligning to TRBD1. The junction had 4 bases not matched to a gene; V was cut back by 5 bases and J by 4 bases. This CDR3 has 13 amino acids. Here the CDR3 reads CASSPGQSYGYTF. The CDR3 nucleotides are TGTGCCAGCAGTCCGGGACAGTCCTATGGCTACACCTTC.

This clone was observed once. The V call is TRBV6-5, the J call TRBJ2-7; D may be TRBD1 (6 bases). The V end lost 10 bases, the J end lost 4 bases, and 11 bases lay between the germline ends. The germline gives CDR1 MNHEY, CDR2 SVGAGI. The CDR3 consists of 11 residues. CDR3 sequence reads: CATGTLYEQYF. Written as DNA, the CDR3 is TGTGCCACCGGGACATTATACGAGCAGTACTTC.

This clone occurred a few times. This chain joins TRBV6-6 and TRBJ1-5; D not certain. This CDR3 contains 13 residues. Between the trimmed V and J ends, which lost 7 bases and 4 bases, there was a span of 11 bases. The germline V gene has CDR1 MNHNY and CDR2 SVGAGI (reference sequence). The CDR3 nucleotides are TGTGCCAGCATCACGGGAGTGAATCAGCCCCAGCATTTT. This translates into CASITGVNQPQHF.

This clone is a singleton in its sample. V is TRBV15 and J is TRBJ1-1; TRBD1 matches at 11 bases. The CDR3 runs 14 residues. CDR1 is LNHNV, CDR2 YYDKDF, per germline (reference sequence). The ends lost 7 bases at V and 5 bases at J; junction bases unmatched: 6. The CDR3 sequence is CATTPDRGRTEAFF. The CDR3 DNA reads TGTGCCACCACCCCGGACAGGGGGCGAACTGAAGCTTTCTTT.

This chain connects TRBV6-6 to TRBJ1-1; TRBD1 agrees at 7 bases. The CDR3 sequence is 15 residues long. V shed 5 bases and J 4 bases; nucleotides not matched to a gene: 10. From germline, CDR1 is MNHNY and CDR2 SVGAGI (reference sequence). CDR3 sequence (DNA): TGTGCCAGCAGTAGAGCAAGGGCAGGGGGCACTGAAGCTTTCTTT. Translating gives CASSRARAGGTEAFF.

V is TRBV15 and J is TRBJ1-1; perhaps TRBD1 as D (5 bases). V was cut by 1 base and J by 5 bases, with 11 bases left in between. The CDR3 loop spans 14 amino acids. Germline CDR1 and CDR2: LNHNV and YYDKDF (reference sequence). The CDR3 protein is CATSRGRGMTEAFF. The CDR3 DNA follows: TGTGCCACCAGCAGAGGTAGGGGAATGACTGAAGCTTTCTTT. The whole variable domain, remainder taken from reference TRBV15 and TRBJ1-1, is DAMVIQNPRYQVTQFGKPVTLSCSQTLNHNVMYWYQQKSSQAPKLLFHYYDKDFNNEADTPDNFQSRRPNTSFCFLDIRSPGLGDTAMYLCATSRGRGMTEAFFGQGTRLTVV.

The chain combines TRBV7-8 with TRBJ1-3; the D gene is possibly TRBD1 (6 bases). Trimming took 1 base from V and 6 from J, leaving 22 bases between them. Germline V gene lookup returns CDR1 SGHVS and CDR2 FQNEAQ. This CDR3 is built from 18 residues. CDR3 residues: CASSLVRLGAGVANTIYF. The CDR3 coding sequence is TGTGCCAGCAGCTTAGTAAGGTTGGGGGCAGGGGTTGCAAACACCATATATTTT.

The V call is TRBV7-2, the J call TRBJ1-2; possibly TRBD1 for D (5 bases). CDR3 size: 17 residues. V lost 1 base and J 7 bases, leaving 22 bases between the germline ends. Germline V gene sequence: CDR1 SGHTA, CDR2 FQGNSA. CDR3 protein: CASSLGGRQRFGGGYTF. The CDR3 DNA follows: TGTGCCAGCAGCTTAGGGGGTAGACAGCGATTCGGGGGTGGCTACACCTTC.

This clone was detected a few times. V gene TRBV10-2 combines with J gene TRBJ1-2, with D perhaps matching TRBD1 (6 bases). The CDR3 consists of 15 residues. Trimming pared 3 bases from V and 4 bases from J, leaving 15 bases between. Germline assignment: CDR1 WSHSY and CDR2 SAAADI. The CDR3 DNA reads TGCGCCAGCAGTGAAATTCGGGGGGCTGGCTATGGCTACACCTTC. Translation: CASSEIRGAGYGYTF.

The V and J genes are TRBV24-1 and TRBJ2-2, with TRBD2 matching over 7 bases. Losses at the gene ends were 3 bases for V and 2 bases for J; bases not matched to a gene: 5. The CDR3 runs 16 residues. Per the germline V gene, CDR1 is KGHDR and CDR2 is SFDVKD. CDR3 in amino acids: CATSDATSPNTGELFF. The DNA of the CDR3 is TGTGCCACCAGTGATGCGACTAGCCCCAACACCGGGGAGCTGTTTTTT.

The count of this clone is one. V is TRBV5-1 and J is TRBJ1-6; D is undetermined. V was clipped by 1 base and J by 8 bases, with 10 bases between them. This CDR3 comprises 14 residues. Germline lookup yields CDR1 SGHRS and CDR2 YFSETQ. The CDR3 protein is CASSLRGRDSPLHF. CDR3 in DNA: TGCGCCAGCAGCTTGCGAGGGAGGGATTCACCCCTCCACTTT.

This sequence joins TRBV12-3 or TRBV12-4 and TRBJ2-7, with a tentative D call TRBD1 (6 bases). The V and J ends lost 4 bases and 3 bases respectively, with 7 bases between them. The CDR3 totals 12 residues. The CDR3 here is CASSSQGYEQYF. DNA for the CDR3: TGTGCCAGCAGTTCACAGGGCTACGAGCAGTACTTC.

The chain has TRBV2 and TRBJ2-3, with TRBD2 identical over 11 bases. There are 17 residues in the CDR3. Germline trimming cut 6 bases from V and 0 bases from J; bases unmatched to any gene: 8. Germline CDR1 and CDR2: SNHLY and FYNNEI. The CDR3: CASRRRGTSGSTDTQYF. The CDR3 bases are TGTGCCAGCAGGAGAAGGGGGACTAGCGGTAGCACAGATACGCAGTATTTT.

The chain links TRBV7-2 to TRBJ2-7; 11 nucleotides match TRBD1. The CDR3 runs to 14 residues. Unmatched junction bases numbered 4, after V lost 5 bases and J lost 4 bases. From germline, CDR1 is SGHTA and CDR2 FQGNSA. Here the CDR3 reads CASSPGQGAYEQYF. The CDR3 region has the DNA TGTGCCAGCAGCCCAGGACAGGGGGCTTACGAGCAGTACTTC.

The chain carries TRBV5-6 and TRBJ1-5; D gene uncertain. Trimming stripped 0 bases from V and 4 bases from J, with 11 bases between. This CDR3 has 15 residues. Germline values: CDR1 SGHDT, CDR2 YYEEEE. This chain's CDR3 is CASSLEGGLNQPQHF. CDR3 bases: TGTGCCAGCAGCTTGGAGGGAGGACTTAATCAGCCCCAGCATTTT. Looking up the rest from reference TRBV5-6 and TRBJ1-5 gives the full variable domain: DAGVTQSPTHLIKTRGQQVTLRCSPKSGHDTVSWYQQALGQGPQFIFQYYEEEERQRGNFPDRFSGHQFPNYSSELNVNALLLGDSALYLCASSLEGGLNQPQHFGDGTRLSIL.

The DNA for the CDR3 is TGTGCCAGCAGTTACTCGATACCCTTGGAGGGTAATGAAAAACTGTTTTTT. It is translated as CASSYSIPLEGNEKLFF. The V and J genes are TRBV6-2 or TRBV6-3 and TRBJ1-4; D remains unclear. In germline, CDR1 is MNHEY, CDR2 SVGEGT. The CDR3 extends over 17 amino acids. V gave up 0 bases and J gave up 4 bases, with 15 bases separating them.

V is TRBV5-4 and J is TRBJ1-4; TRBD1 agrees at 7 bases. Germline CDR1 reads SGHNT; CDR2 reads YYREEE (reference sequence). CDR3 length: 15 residues. The V and J ends lost 4 bases and 5 bases, in that order; junction bases with no gene match: 8. The CDR3 DNA follows: TGTGCCAGCAGCCCCCGACAGGGACCGAATGAAAAACTGTTTTTT. It is translated as CASSPRQGPNEKLFF. Looking up the rest from reference TRBV5-4 and TRBJ1-4 gives the full variable domain: ETGVTQSPTHLIKTRGQQVTLRCSSQSGHNTVSWYQQALGQGPQFIFQYYREEENGRGNFPPRFSGLQFPNYSSELNVNALELDDSALYLCASSPRQGPNEKLFFGSGTQLSVL.

J is TRBJ2-3 and V is TRBV5-1; 9 bases line up with TRBD2. The CDR3 has 17 amino acids. The germline gives CDR1 SGHRS, CDR2 YFSETQ. V lost 0 bases and J lost 0; bases outside the gene matches: 5. CDR3 in amino acids: CASSLVPSGASTDTQYF. CDR3 DNA sequence: TGCGCCAGCAGCTTGGTTCCTAGCGGGGCCAGCACAGATACGCAGTATTTT. The full variable domain, with the rest looked up from reference TRBV5-1 and TRBJ2-3, is KAGVTQTPRYLIKTRGQQVTLSCSPISGHRSVSWYQQTPGQGLQFLFEYFSETQRNKGNFPGRFSGRQFSNSRSEMNVSTLELGDSALYLCASSLVPSGASTDTQYFGPGTRLTVL.

The V and J genes are TRBV5-6 and TRBJ1-5; TRBD1 aligns across 8 bases. The length of the CDR3 is 14 residues. The junction had 1 base not matched to a gene; V was cut back by 3 bases and J by 2 bases. The germline CDR1 and CDR2 sequences are SGHDT and YYEEEE. The CDR3 loop is CASSWGQGNQPQHF. CDR3 DNA: TGTGCCAGCAGCTGGGGACAGGGCAATCAGCCCCAGCATTTT.